This entry describes one TCR beta chain. The antigen is undetermined. Primers included in the PCR were 60 Vbeta and 13 Jbeta primers. Sequencing used immunoSEQ multiplex PCR; TCRdb keeps in-frame clones, though not all of them. The repertoire consists of some 80,000 clones, with 10% occurring once and the leading ten covering approximately 23%. This sample was included in a study of cytomegalovirus exposure and HLA in healthy donors. The study, taken as a whole, reports: According to the study, approximately 150 TCR beta chains were cytomegalovirus-associated. There were several of the most significant clusters that appeared linked to common viral pathogens in a later analysis.

The sequence came from a man in his 60s in good health and CMV-seropositive. Sequenced: PBMCs.

The CDR3 sequence is CASSLLSGLGQPQHF. The CDR3, as DNA: TGTGCCAGCAGTTTATTGTCAGGGCTCGGGCAGCCCCAGCATTTT. This chain connects TRBV28 to TRBJ1-5; a possible D gene is TRBD1 (5 bases). The CDR3 contains 15 residues. Germline CDR1 reads MDHEN; CDR2 reads SYDVKM. Trimming left V 1 base short and J 7 bases short, with 14 bases between.